This T cell receptor (beta chain) was recorded in a study of blood T cell repertoires in COVID-19 (dated by TCRdb to 2018 to 2021). With regard to the full study: Collaborator samples came from the United States, Italy and Spain and covered acute and convalescent phases of COVID-19. The repertoires were made available in a free public database intended to serve as a resource for research on the immune response to SARS-CoV-2. Subjects who had been exposed to COVID-19, were actively infected with it, or had recovered from it provided the deeply sampled blood TCRbeta repertoires that made up the dataset. Where HLA class I and class II types were available, the types were taken from metadata supplied by the sample provider, not from assay-based typing. The material from the prospective study consisted of cDNA or gDNA derived from T cells, B-cell-depleted T cells, or PBMCs. Sample metadata almost always included a de-identified subject ID, COVID-19 status, age in years and sex. The samples were drawn from the first 160 participants of the ongoing ImmuneRACE study and from more than 1,000 subjects provided by 6 global collaborators. The full study reports these points: Clinical and demographic metadata were provided uncurated, with the amount varying by source and participant.

In the prospective study, participants were roughly 18 to 100 years old, resided in fewer than 25 geographic areas of the United States, and were enrolled through a virtual design. In the prospective study, participants were assigned to cohorts based on the clinical history participants reported in a screening survey and a study questionnaire. Mobile phlebotomists in the prospective study collected whole blood, serum and a nasopharyngeal or oropharyngeal swab from every participant. Over a roughly 2-month period, participants in the prospective study had the option of providing additional blood draws and questionnaires. Before DNA extraction, blood samples from the prospective study were shipped at room temperature or frozen. The immunoSEQ Assay, a bias-controlled multiplex PCR, was used to amplify TCRbeta CDR3 regions from genomic DNA. In the original analysis: Nucleated cell counts per sample were estimated from amplification of reference gene primers within the assay. To quantify the absolute abundance of each unique TCRbeta CDR3 rearrangement, sequence reads were collapsed and filtered. Productive Simpson clonality was computed per sample as the square root of Simpson's diversity index over productive rearrangements. In TCRdb, the immuneACCESS table is reduced to in-frame sequences with V and J assigned. These tables do not hold every clone; where another copy was compared, an unresolved V gene accounts for under half, and the others remain unexplained. The V and J calls and clone size come from that table; D and trimming were worked out from the DNA. For this sample the table gives roughly 180,000 clones, of which 65% to 85% were detected only once. The ten top clones hold about 6% of the sample.

Points on this clone: Its antigen is unknown. The sample holds no much larger clone one base away, and base qualities are not on file.

The sequenced material came from PBMCs or T cells enriched from blood (not recorded which). The TCR originated in a woman in her thirties or forties with acute COVID-19.

CDR3 region: CASSSSGGSETQYF. In nucleotides, the sequence is TGTGCCAGCAGCTCCTCAGGGGGCTCCGAGACCCAGTACTTC. This chain is built from TRBV9 and TRBJ2-5; 8 central nucleotides agree with TRBD1. The CDR3, cysteine through phenylalanine, is 14 amino acids long. The retained sequence is limited to the CDR3, 42 bases, with the frame set at the first base. From the germline V gene, CDR1 is SGDLS and CDR2 is YYNGEE. Clipping removes 4 bases from V and 5 bases from J, with 7 as the unmatched junction base count.